Below are 23 T cell receptor beta chains sequenced from a single sample in a study of T cells after yellow fever vaccination. TCRdb re-called the 5' RACE reads through MiXCR, storing one row per CDR3 protein. The sample contains some 390,000 distinct CDR3 sequences, 15% to 20% of which appear only once. This specimen was PBMCs, taken before the yellow fever booster vaccination. The source of these receptors is a man younger than 35 who received the YFV17D yellow fever vaccine.

The chain carries TRBV4-1 and TRBJ2-3; the D is unclear. Trimming cost V 4 bases and J 2 bases, with 10 bases left between them. This CDR3 is built from 14 residues. Germline V gene data show CDR1 as MGHRA and CDR2 as YSYEKL. The CDR3: CASSLVSPTDTQYF. The CDR3 DNA follows: TGCGCCAGCAGCCTCGTGAGCCCCACAGATACGCAGTATTTT.

The rearrangement uses TRBV7-9 and TRBJ1-5, with unresolved D. V gave up 1 base and J gave up 2 bases, with 9 bases separating them. The CDR3 runs 15 residues. Germline loops: CDR1 SEHNR, CDR2 FQNEAQ (reference sequence). The CDR3 sequence: CASSLGLSGNQPQHF. CDR3 nucleotide sequence: TGTGCCAGCAGCTTAGGGCTTTCGGGCAATCAGCCCCAGCATTTT.

The rearrangement uses TRBV7-2 and TRBJ1-4; D not certain. The V gene lost 7 bases and the J gene lost 3 bases, with 12 bases spanning the gap. Germline V gives CDR1 SGHTA, CDR2 FQGNSA. The CDR3 consists of 14 residues. The CDR3 sequence: CASTIGRPNEKLFF. Written as DNA, the CDR3 is TGTGCCAGCACTATCGGGCGGCCTAATGAAAAACTGTTTTTT. Full variable domain (remainder filled in from reference TRBV7-2 and TRBJ1-4): GAGVSQSPSNKVTEKGKDVELRCDPISGHTALYWYRQSLGQGLEFLIYFQGNSAPDKSGLPSDRFSAERTGGSVSTLTIQRTQQEDSAVYLCASTIGRPNEKLFFGSGTQLSVL.

This clonotype was found a few times. The V and J genes are TRBV10-2 and TRBJ1-4, with D hard to call. Germline lookup yields CDR1 WSHSY and CDR2 SAAADI. The V gene lost 8 bases and the J gene lost 13 bases, with 5 bases spanning the gap. The CDR3 loop spans 8 amino acids. The chain's CDR3 is CASEALFF. CDR3 DNA: TGCGCCAGCGAAGCACTGTTTTTT.

This clonotype showed up just a few times. V usage is TRBV7-2 and J usage is TRBJ2-3; TRBD2 matches at 8 bases. The length of the CDR3 is 18 residues. Looked up from germline, CDR1 is SGHTA and CDR2 is FQGNSA. V trimming: 3 bases; J trimming: 4 bases; junction bases outside the gene matches: 15. CDR3 loop: CASSFGAFGGGISDTQYF. Written as DNA, the CDR3 is TGTGCCAGCAGCTTTGGGGCTTTTGGCGGGGGGATCTCAGATACGCAGTATTTT. Drawing the rest from reference TRBV7-2 and TRBJ2-3, the complete variable domain is GAGVSQSPSNKVTEKGKDVELRCDPISGHTALYWYRQSLGQGLEFLIYFQGNSAPDKSGLPSDRFSAERTGGSVSTLTIQRTQQEDSAVYLCASSFGAFGGGISDTQYFGPGTRLTVL.

V gene TRBV29-1 combines with J gene TRBJ2-6; D is tentatively TRBD1 or TRBD2 (6 bases each). Germline assignment: CDR1 SQVTM and CDR2 ANQGSEA. The V and J ends lost 8 bases and 3 bases respectively, with 29 bases between them. The CDR3 has 19 residues. CDR3 bases: TGCAGCCCGAGAGGGGGGCAGTGCCTTTTGGGTTTTGGGGCCAACGTCCTGACTTTC. Translating it yields CSPRGGQCLLGFGANVLTF.

In this sample, this clonotype turned up many times. The gene calls are TRBV5-6 and TRBJ1-5, with a tentative D call TRBD1 (5 bases). Germline-derived CDR1 and CDR2 are SGHDT and YYEEEE. The CDR3 is 16 residues long. V dropped 4 bases and J dropped 3 bases, with 17 bases sitting between them. The CDR3 DNA reads TGTGCCAGCAGCACGGGACCCATGGATGACAATCAGCCCCAGCATTTT. Translated: CASSTGPMDDNQPQHF.

The chain is built from TRBV7-2 and TRBJ2-3; D is uncertain. CDR1 is SGHTA and CDR2 is FQGNSA in the germline V gene. V lost 9 bases to trimming and J lost 5 bases, with 18 bases between them. The CDR3 has 14 amino acids. CDR3 nucleotides: TGTGCCAGTAAGCTCGATCGTCAGGTAGATACGCAGTATTTT. Protein: CASKLDRQVDTQYF. Looking up the rest from reference TRBV7-2 and TRBJ2-3 gives the full variable domain: GAGVSQSPSNKVTEKGKDVELRCDPISGHTALYWYRQSLGQGLEFLIYFQGNSAPDKSGLPSDRFSAERTGGSVSTLTIQRTQQEDSAVYLCASKLDRQVDTQYFGPGTRLTVL.

The chain uses TRBV12-3 or TRBV12-4 and TRBJ1-5, with D unclear. CDR3 length: 14 amino acids. V lost 5 bases and J 3 bases, leaving 11 bases between the germline ends. The CDR3 DNA sequence: TGTGCCAGCAGTCGCGGGCGAGTCAATCAGCCCCAGCATTTT. Residues: CASSRGRVNQPQHF.

Turning to this clonotype: Sequence at one end of the junction differs from germline and may be a read error. The DNA for the CDR3 is TGCGCCAGCATCTTGGAGGTTCACGGGGAGCTGTTTTTT. It codes for CASILEVHGELFF. The rearrangement links TRBV5-1 to TRBJ2-2; a weak D match, TRBD2 (5 bases). The CDR3 covers 13 residues. CDR1 is SGHRS and CDR2 is YFSETQ in the germline V gene.

This clonotype was recorded only once. The V and J genes are TRBV5-3 and TRBJ2-3; D remains ambiguous. TRBV5-3 falls under the ORF class, with uncertain function. V lost 0 bases and J 2 bases, leaving 7 bases between the germline ends. The CDR3 spans 14 residues. Here the CDR3 reads CARSLVPDTDTQYF. DNA of the CDR3: TGTGCCAGAAGCTTGGTACCGGACACAGATACGCAGTATTTT.

This clonotype was recorded a few times. The chain employs TRBV6-5 and TRBJ1-2, with a weak D call TRBD1 (6 bases). V was cut by 8 bases and J by 3 bases, with 13 bases left in between. The CDR3 has 13 amino acids. The germline CDR1 and CDR2 sequences are MNHEY and SVGAGI. CDR3 sequence: CASRLQGYYGYTF. The CDR3 coding sequence is TGTGCCAGCCGCCTGCAGGGGTACTATGGCTACACCTTC.

The sample holds a few counts of this clonotype. CDR3 nucleotide sequence: TGTGCCAGCAGCGCAGTGGGGACAGGGAGGAATTCGGAGACTGAAGCTTTCTTT. The encoded protein is CASSAVGTGRNSETEAFF. V gene TRBV9 combines with J gene TRBJ1-1; 9 positions match TRBD1. V lost 3 bases, J lost 5 bases, and 17 bases stayed unmatched. The V gene's germline CDR1 is SGDLS and CDR2 YYNGEE. This CDR3 region has 18 residues.

This clonotype turned up a few times. V gene TRBV6-5 combines with J gene TRBJ1-1; no clear D gene. This CDR3 is built from 15 residues. With 6 bases removed from V and 9 bases from J, the gap between germline ends came to 23 bases. Germline V gives CDR1 MNHEY, CDR2 SVGAGI. CDR3 residues: CASSPEVRAGVQAFF. CDR3 sequence (DNA): TGTGCCAGCAGCCCAGAGGTCCGGGCGGGTGTTCAAGCTTTCTTT.

The rearrangement uses TRBV2 and TRBJ2-3, with TRBD1 as a possible D gene (6 bases). CDR1 is SNHLY and CDR2 is FYNNEI in the germline V gene. Trimming pared 8 bases from V and 6 bases from J, leaving 15 bases between. The length of the CDR3 is 13 residues. The CDR3 region is CASALGAGDTQYF. The CDR3 DNA sequence: TGTGCCAGCGCCCTGGGGGCCGGGGATACGCAGTATTTT.

This clonotype turned up a few times. This chain joins TRBV11-3 and TRBJ2-3; no reliable D call. V gave up 3 bases and J gave up 2 bases, with 6 bases separating them. CDR1 and CDR2 from the germline V gene are SGHNT and YENEEA. The CDR3 is made up of 13 amino acids. The CDR3 here is CASSLIDTDTQYF. The DNA for the CDR3 is TGTGCCAGCAGCTTGATTGACACAGATACGCAGTATTTT.

This clonotype was observed a few times. The chain links TRBV7-2 to TRBJ2-1; TRBD2 aligns across 7 bases. The CDR3 loop spans 16 amino acids. Trimming at V came to 1 base and at J to 6 bases, leaving 9 bases not matched to a gene. CDR1 is SGHTA, CDR2 FQGNSA, per germline. Here the CDR3 DNA reads TGTGCCAGCAGCTTAGGGGCGGGGGTGAGGGTCAATGAGCAGTTCTTC. Protein sequence: CASSLGAGVRVNEQFF. Drawing the rest from reference TRBV7-2 and TRBJ2-1, the complete variable domain is GAGVSQSPSNKVTEKGKDVELRCDPISGHTALYWYRQSLGQGLEFLIYFQGNSAPDKSGLPSDRFSAERTGGSVSTLTIQRTQQEDSAVYLCASSLGAGVRVNEQFFGPGTRLTVL.

V and J are TRBV3-1 and TRBJ1-2; perhaps TRBD1 as D (5 bases). The CDR3 has 13 residues. The germline V gene encodes CDR1 LGHDT and CDR2 YNNKEL (reference sequence). The V end was cut by 0 bases, the J end by 7 bases, with 9 bases between. The CDR3 nucleotides are TGTGCCAGCAGCCAAGAAGCCGGGGGTGGCTACACCTTC. Its protein product is CASSQEAGGGYTF.

The rearrangement links TRBV29-1 to TRBJ1-4; TRBD1 matches at 9 bases. Germline assignment: CDR1 SQVTM and CDR2 ANQGSEA. The CDR3 extends over 13 amino acids. V trimming: 7 bases; J trimming: 6 bases; junction bases outside the gene matches: 6. The CDR3 coding sequence is TGCAGCGCAGGACAGGGGAGTGATGAAAAACTGTTTTTT. Its translation: CSAGQGSDEKLFF. Filled out from reference TRBV29-1 and TRBJ1-4, the complete variable domain reads SAVISQKPSRDICQRGTSLTIQCQVDSQVTMMFWYRQQPGQSLTLIATANQGSEATYESGFVIDKFPISRPNLTFSTLTVSNMSPEDSSIYLCSAGQGSDEKLFFGSGTQLSVL.

In DNA form, the CDR3 reads TGCGCCAGCAGCCTACGGACAGGGGGTTACGATACGCAGTATTTT. It encodes CASSLRTGGYDTQYF. This chain connects TRBV4-1 to TRBJ2-3; 10 bases are a match to TRBD1. J lost 6 bases, V lost 4 bases, and 7 bases had no gene match. Germline V CDR1 and CDR2: MGHRA, YSYEKL. The CDR3 sequence is 15 residues long.

This clonotype was seen more than once but under ten times. The chain uses TRBV3-1 and TRBJ1-4; D perhaps matches TRBD1 (5 bases). CDR1 is LGHDT and CDR2 is YNNKEL in the germline V gene (reference sequence). The CDR3 length is 15 residues. V lost 0 bases and J lost 8, with 13 bases in between. This CDR3 reads CASSQDPGFDEKLFF. DNA for the CDR3: TGTGCCAGCAGCCAAGATCCAGGGTTCGACGAAAAACTGTTTTTT.

J is TRBJ2-3 and V is TRBV29-1; D remains ambiguous. The CDR3 has 15 amino acids. V lost 0 bases and J 8 bases, leaving 18 bases between the germline ends. The germline V gene has CDR1 SQVTM and CDR2 ANQGSEA. This chain's CDR3 is CSVEDRLSVTRTQYF. In nucleotides, the CDR3 is TGCAGCGTTGAAGATCGGTTATCGGTCACCCGTACGCAGTATTTT.

The table lists this clonotype with a few counts. The V and J genes are TRBV12-3 or TRBV12-4 and TRBJ2-7; D may be TRBD1 (5 bases). The CDR3 contains 15 residues. Trimming took off 3 bases at V and 3 bases at J, with 15 bases between the two ends. The CDR3 DNA sequence: TGTGCCAGCAGTTTCTCAGCCGGGCAGGGCTACGAGCAGTACTTC. This codes for CASSFSAGQGYEQYF.